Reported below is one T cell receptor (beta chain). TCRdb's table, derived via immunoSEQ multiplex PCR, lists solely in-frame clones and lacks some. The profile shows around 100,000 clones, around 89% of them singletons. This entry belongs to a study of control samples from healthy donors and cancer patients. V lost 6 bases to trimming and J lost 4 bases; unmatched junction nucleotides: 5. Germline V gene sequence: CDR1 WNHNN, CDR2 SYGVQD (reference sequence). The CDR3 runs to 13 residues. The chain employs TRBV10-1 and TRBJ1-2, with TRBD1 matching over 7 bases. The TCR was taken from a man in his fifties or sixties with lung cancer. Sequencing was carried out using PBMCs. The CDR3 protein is CASSLDRAYGYTF. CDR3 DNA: TGCGCCAGCAGCCTTGACAGGGCCTATGGCTACACCTTC.